Shown below are 8 T cell receptor beta chains from a single sample sequenced in a study of cytomegalovirus exposure and HLA in healthy donors. PCR employed 60 Vbeta and 13 Jbeta primers. Only in-frame clones appear in the TCRdb table, and some are missing; sequencing was by immunoSEQ multiplex PCR. The sample consists of fewer than 250,000 clones, over 65% of them appearing once. Material: PBMCs. The source of these receptors is a man between 18 and 35 years old in good health and CMV-seronegative.

V gene TRBV10-3 combines with J gene TRBJ2-7; perhaps TRBD1 as D (6 bases). Germline V gene sequence: CDR1 ENHRY, CDR2 SYGVKD. The length of the CDR3 is 15 residues. Trimming left V 0 bases short and J 0 bases short, with 9 bases between. The DNA for the CDR3 is TGTGCCATCAGTGAGTCGGACAGATCCTCCTACGAGCAGTACTTC. Its protein is CAISESDRSSYEQYF.

This clone turned up a few times. V gene TRBV6-5 combines with J gene TRBJ2-7, with a possible D match to TRBD2 (5 bases). Germline CDR1 MNHEY, CDR2 SVGAGI. The length of the CDR3 is 13 residues. The germline V and J ends were trimmed by 6 bases and 7 bases, with 16 bases remaining between them. This CDR3 is CASRRDGPGEQYF. The CDR3 DNA sequence: TGTGCCAGCAGACGCGACGGGCCGGGAGAGCAGTACTTC.

The rearrangement links TRBV7-9 to TRBJ1-6, with TRBD1 identical over 8 bases. The junction had 7 bases not matched to a gene; V was cut back by 8 bases and J by 7 bases. Germline V CDR1 and CDR2: SEHNR, FQNEAQ (reference sequence). There are 14 residues in the CDR3. The CDR3 DNA sequence: TGTGCCAGCTCGGAGGGACAGGTCAATTCACCCCTCCACTTT. This translates into CASSEGQVNSPLHF.

The rearrangement uses TRBV2 and TRBJ1-2, with a possible D match to TRBD1 (6 bases). V lost 5 bases, J lost 3 bases, and 10 bases lay in between. Germline V gene data show CDR1 as SNHLY and CDR2 as FYNNEI. The CDR3 totals 13 residues. Here the CDR3 reads CASSRTVYYGYTF. The CDR3 DNA reads TGTGCCAGCAGTCGGACAGTTTACTATGGCTACACCTTC. The whole variable domain, filled in from reference TRBV2 and TRBJ1-2, reads EPEVTQTPSHQVTQMGQEVILRCVPISNHLYFYWYRQILGQKVEFLVSFYNNEISEKSEIFDDQFSVERPDGSNFTLKIRSTKLEDSAMYFCASSRTVYYGYTFGSGTRLTVV.

This chain links TRBV6-1 with TRBJ1-1; no clear D. V lost 6 bases and J 2 bases, leaving 13 bases between the germline ends. Germline V gene lookup returns CDR1 MNHNS and CDR2 SASEGT. CDR3 size: 14 residues. This CDR3 reads CASSPSGFNTEAFF. DNA of the CDR3: TGTGCCAGCAGCCCCTCGGGGTTTAACACTGAAGCTTTCTTT.

This clone was observed once. The chain couples TRBV5-1 to TRBJ1-1; D unclear. Trimming took 0 bases from V and 2 from J, leaving 11 bases between them. CDR1 is SGHRS and CDR2 is YFSETQ in the germline V gene. This CDR3 comprises 15 residues. The CDR3 here is CASSLEVGSNTEAFF. The DNA for the CDR3 is TGCGCCAGCAGCTTGGAGGTGGGCTCAAACACTGAAGCTTTCTTT.

This clone was observed a single time. This chain connects TRBV9 to TRBJ1-2; D call uncertain. Looked up from germline, CDR1 is SGDLS and CDR2 is YYNGEE. This CDR3 spans 14 amino acids. V lost 0 bases and J 8 bases, leaving 14 bases between the germline ends. The CDR3, as DNA: TGTGCCAGCAGCGTAGTGGGTTCCTCCGGGGGCTACACCTTC. Encoded protein: CASSVVGSSGGYTF. The whole variable domain, filled in from reference TRBV9 and TRBJ1-2, reads DSGVTQTPKHLITATGQRVTLRCSPRSGDLSVYWYQQSLDQGLQFLIQYYNGEERAKGNILERFSAQQFPDLHSELNLSSLELGDSALYFCASSVVGSSGGYTFGSGTRLTVV.

This chain joins TRBV2 and TRBJ2-1; 9 bases agree with TRBD1. Germline-derived CDR1 and CDR2 are SNHLY and FYNNEI. This CDR3 is built from 17 residues. V was clipped by 8 bases and J by 3 bases; unmatched bases: 14. CDR3 protein: CASRQGVSPGYYNEQFF. For the CDR3, the DNA is TGTGCCAGCCGACAGGGGGTTTCCCCTGGCTACTACAATGAGCAGTTCTTC.